This T cell receptor (beta chain) is drawn from a study of metastatic and nonmetastatic thyroid tumors. The wider study: The authors compared repertoires across blood and tumor or nodule tissue from malignant and benign thyroid patients.

Many counts were recorded for this clone. Its target is unknown. At one boundary the junction diverges from the germline segment, which might be a read error. Different DNA sequences within this sample yield the same CDR3. Original methodology: Clinicopathological groups of papillary thyroid cancer showed CDR3 differences that were used to build a distant-metastasis classifier. TCRdb reassembled clones from the PCR reads with MiXCR. These V and J calls are TCRdb output, not the study's own analysis. The table has 30,000 to 35,000 clones, about 19% seen once. CDR3 length: 14 residues. Per germline, CDR1 MNHNY and CDR2 SVGAGI (reference sequence). Overall study findings and caveats: Malignant thyroid tumors reportedly had TCR beta diversity that was significantly higher than in benign nodules, in blood and tumor.

Thyroid surgery was performed in patients who had received no treatment beforehand. The chain uses TRBV6-6 and TRBJ2-1; a weak D match, TRBD2 (6 bases). Sequencing input: blood. This TCR was recovered from a female donor with papillary thyroid cancer or a benign thyroid nodule (not recorded which). Some clones in this sample may be carry-over from other donors' samples. For the CDR3, the DNA is TGTGCCAGCAGTTACCAAAGGCGGGATCATGAGCAATTCTTC. Translation: CASSYQRRDHEQFF.